Included here is one T cell receptor beta chain sequence, with context. CDR1 is SGHTA, CDR2 FQGNSA, per germline. The CDR3 loop spans 13 amino acids. Germline trimming cut 5 bases from V and 8 bases from J; bases unmatched to any gene: 8. These data come from a study of T cell responses to AZD1222 COVID-19 vaccine. Assay: immunoSEQ multiplex PCR; the TCRdb copy retains only in-frame clones and omits some. The top ten hold around 1.5% of the sample, which has roughly 150,000 clones, 85% to 95% seen once. The rearrangement links TRBV7-2 to TRBJ1-2; 7 nucleotides match TRBD1. The origin of this receptor is an adult in good health. Sequences were derived from peripheral blood, sampled on day 0 of AZD1222 vaccination. The CDR3 loop is CASSQTDRTGYTF. The DNA for the CDR3 is TGTGCCAGCAGCCAAACGGACAGGACGGGCTACACCTTC.